This T cell receptor beta chain was profiled in a study of lymphopenia after photon versus proton radiotherapy. This table comes from immunoSEQ multiplex PCR, and its TCRdb copy is limited to in-frame clones, with some not included. This table has about 30,000 clones, 80% to 90% appearing once. The receptor's source is a woman aged 70-85 years with pancreatic cancer. Some clones in this sample may be carry-over from other donors' samples. The source was peripheral blood, collected from a patient treated with proton-based radiotherapy.

The CDR3 coding sequence is TGTGCCAGCAGTTTACATTCTAGCGCCTCCTACGAGCAGTACTTC. Translation gives CASSLHSSASYEQYF. The genes are TRBV28 and TRBJ2-7, with TRBD2 as a possible D gene (6 bases). The CDR3 spans 15 residues. V was clipped by 2 bases and J by 0 bases, with 11 bases between them. Germline V gives CDR1 MDHEN, CDR2 SYDVKM.